The 25 T cell receptor beta chains given below trace back to one sample, sequenced in a study of blood T cell repertoires in COVID-19. Clones were read by immunoSEQ multiplex PCR, and TCRdb kept only the in-frame ones, dropping some. Of 250,000 to 350,000 clones listed, roughly 90% are singletons. Sequences were obtained from PBMCs or T cells enriched from blood (not recorded which). All receptors derive from a young woman who had recovered from COVID-19.

The chain is built from TRBV28 and TRBJ1-1, with TRBD1 as a possible D gene (6 bases). Germline-derived CDR1 and CDR2 are MDHEN and SYDVKM. The germline V and J ends were trimmed by 3 bases and 11 bases, with 10 bases remaining between them. There are 11 residues in the CDR3. In DNA, the CDR3 is TGTGCCAGCAGTTTGACCCAGGGGGCTTTCTTT. It encodes CASSLTQGAFF.

J is TRBJ2-7 and V is TRBV3-1 (or the pseudogene TRBV3-2), with 8 bases fitting TRBD1. The junction had 13 bases not matched to a gene; V was cut back by 0 bases and J by 9 bases. Germline V CDR1 and CDR2: LGHDT, YNNKEL (reference sequence). The CDR3 length is 16 residues. CDR3 region: CASSQDSGTGGIVQYF. CDR3 coding DNA: TGTGCCAGCAGCCAAGATTCAGGCACAGGGGGGATCGTGCAGTACTTC.

Notes on this clone: Additional DNA sequences in this sample encode the identical CDR3. V gene TRBV6-2 or TRBV6-3 combines with J gene TRBJ2-7, with a tentative D call TRBD2 (5 bases). CDR3 length equals 13 residues. Trimming cost V 2 bases and J 3 bases, with 8 bases left between them. Germline lookup yields CDR1 MNHEY and CDR2 SVGEGT. CDR3 protein: CASSYTGYYEQYF. The CDR3 DNA sequence: TGTGCCAGCAGTTACACGGGGTACTACGAGCAGTACTTC.

J is TRBJ1-6 and V is TRBV19; 7 bases match TRBD1. The germline V gene encodes CDR1 LNHDA and CDR2 SQIVND (reference sequence). The CDR3 covers 16 residues. The ends lost 6 bases at V and 6 bases at J; junction bases unmatched: 11. The CDR3 DNA follows: TGTGCCAGTAGCCACAGGGGTTTCGGCCCTAATTCACCCCTCCACTTT. Translation: CASSHRGFGPNSPLHF.

V gene TRBV12-3 or TRBV12-4 combines with J gene TRBJ1-2; D is unclear. V was shortened by 2 bases and J by 4 bases, with 5 bases between the two germline ends. The CDR3 runs to 12 residues. DNA of the CDR3: TGTGCCAGCAGTTTATCTTCCTATGGCTACACCTTC. This codes for CASSLSSYGYTF.

This chain joins TRBV29-1 and TRBJ1-5, with 7 bases fitting TRBD1. Germline V gene lookup returns CDR1 SQVTM and CDR2 ANQGSEA. The CDR3 loop spans 13 amino acids. Losses at the gene ends were 5 bases for V and 4 bases for J; bases not matched to a gene: 5. The CDR3 is CSVRRGPNQPQHF. In DNA form, the CDR3 reads TGCAGCGTTAGGAGGGGGCCGAATCAGCCCCAGCATTTT. Based on the CDR3 plus reference TRBV29-1 and TRBJ1-5, the full variable domain is SAVISQKPSRDICQRGTSLTIQCQVDSQVTMMFWYRQQPGQSLTLIATANQGSEATYESGFVIDKFPISRPNLTFSTLTVSNMSPEDSSIYLCSVRRGPNQPQHFGDGTRLSIL.

The rearrangement links TRBV11-2 to TRBJ1-6, with TRBD1 identical over 7 bases. The CDR3 is 15 residues long. V trimming: 6 bases; J trimming: 7 bases; junction bases outside the gene matches: 9. Germline loops: CDR1 SGHAT, CDR2 FQNNGV. CDR3 loop: CASSYTGTENSPLHF. The CDR3, as DNA: TGTGCCAGCAGTTATACCGGGACAGAAAATTCACCCCTCCACTTT.

The CDR3, as DNA: TGTGCCAGCAGTTACAGGGTCGGTCAGCCCCAGCATTTT. The encoded protein is CASSYRVGQPQHF. The chain carries TRBV6-4 and TRBJ1-5; perhaps TRBD1 as D (6 bases). The germline V gene has CDR1 MRHNA and CDR2 SNTAGT. The CDR3 covers 13 residues. V was pared by 5 bases and J by 6 bases, with 11 bases between.

J is TRBJ2-1 and V is TRBV7-7; TRBD1 agrees at 10 bases. V lost 4 bases and J lost 8; bases outside the gene matches: 8. From germline, CDR1 is SSHAT and CDR2 FNYEAQ (reference sequence). The length of the CDR3 is 15 residues. In nucleotides, the CDR3 is TGTGCCAGCAGCTCCGGGACAGGGGCGGTGGATGAGCAGTTCTTC. It specifies CASSSGTGAVDEQFF.

This clone appeared a few times. This sequence joins TRBV5-4 and TRBJ2-7, with 7 positions matching TRBD1. The trim removed 3 bases at V and 2 bases at J, leaving 11 bases unmatched. This CDR3 region has 16 residues. CDR1 and CDR2 from the germline V gene are SGHNT and YYREEE (reference sequence). In DNA, the CDR3 is TGTGCCAGCAGCTCAGGGGGAGAGATTTTCGCCTACGAGCAGTACTTC. Protein: CASSSGGEIFAYEQYF. Combining the CDR3 with reference TRBV5-4 and TRBJ2-7 gives the whole variable domain ETGVTQSPTHLIKTRGQQVTLRCSSQSGHNTVSWYQQALGQGPQFIFQYYREEENGRGNFPPRFSGLQFPNYSSELNVNALELDDSALYLCASSSGGEIFAYEQYFGPGTRLTVT.

The chain is built from TRBV6-6 and TRBJ2-7, with a tentative D call TRBD2 (6 bases). The CDR3 is made up of 16 amino acids. V was trimmed by 6 bases and J by 3 bases, leaving 21 bases between them. In germline, CDR1 is MNHNY, CDR2 SVGAGI (reference sequence). CDR3 coding DNA: TGTGCCAGCAGACACAAGACTAGTCTGGAGGGCTACGAGCAGTACTTC. Translated, it gives CASRHKTSLEGYEQYF.

V is TRBV14 and J is TRBJ2-7; D uncertain. CDR3 length: 13 amino acids. Germline V gene lookup returns CDR1 SGHDN and CDR2 FVKESK. With 4 bases removed from V and 3 bases from J, the gap between germline ends came to 10 bases. CDR3 sequence reads: CASSPYLSYEQYF. Here the CDR3 DNA reads TGTGCCAGCAGCCCTTACTTAAGCTACGAGCAGTACTTC.

V usage is TRBV5-5 and J usage is TRBJ2-7; D is perhaps TRBD1 (5 bases). Germline lookup yields CDR1 SGHKS and CDR2 YYEKEE (reference sequence). This CDR3 has 11 amino acids. CDR3 sequence reads: CASSINSQVSV. CDR3 sequence (DNA): TGTGCCAGCAGCATCAACTCACAGGTTTCGGTC.

V is TRBV7-2 and J is TRBJ1-2; 12 positions match TRBD1. Trimming removed 4 bases from V and 7 bases from J; junction bases left unmatched: 4. Germline CDR1 is SGHTA and CDR2 is FQGNSA. The CDR3 has 14 residues. The CDR3 loop reads CASSSGTGGRGYTF. CDR3 DNA: TGTGCCAGCAGCTCCGGGACAGGGGGCCGTGGCTACACCTTC. The full variable domain, its missing parts supplied by reference TRBV7-2 and TRBJ1-2, is GAGVSQSPSNKVTEKGKDVELRCDPISGHTALYWYRQSLGQGLEFLIYFQGNSAPDKSGLPSDRFSAERTGGSVSTLTIQRTQQEDSAVYLCASSSGTGGRGYTFGSGTRLTVV.

The V gene is TRBV7-2, the J gene TRBJ2-3; 8 bases map to TRBD1. The CDR3 consists of 17 residues. Germline V gene lookup returns CDR1 SGHTA and CDR2 FQGNSA. J lost 0 bases, V lost 4 bases, and 9 bases had no gene match. The CDR3 here is CASSSRQGTSSTDTQYF. The CDR3 DNA is TGTGCCAGCAGCTCCCGACAGGGGACATCTAGCACAGATACGCAGTATTTT. The full variable domain, rest sourced from reference TRBV7-2 and TRBJ2-3, is GAGVSQSPSNKVTEKGKDVELRCDPISGHTALYWYRQSLGQGLEFLIYFQGNSAPDKSGLPSDRFSAERTGGSVSTLTIQRTQQEDSAVYLCASSSRQGTSSTDTQYFGPGTRLTVL.

V is TRBV5-1 and J is TRBJ2-1; D gene uncertain. The CDR3 length is 14 residues. V was clipped by 0 bases and J by 7 bases, with 11 bases between them. Germline V gives CDR1 SGHRS, CDR2 YFSETQ. The CDR3 is CASSLGAAINEQFF. CDR3 DNA: TGCGCCAGCAGCTTGGGCGCCGCCATTAATGAGCAGTTCTTC.

The chain combines TRBV15 with TRBJ1-1; unclear D gene. Looked up from germline, CDR1 is LNHNV and CDR2 is YYDKDF (reference sequence). CDR3 length equals 15 residues. V was shortened by 0 bases and J by 1 base, with 9 bases between the two germline ends. The CDR3 loop reads CATSREKEENTEAFF. The CDR3 DNA is TGTGCCACCAGCAGAGAGAAGGAGGAGAACACTGAAGCTTTCTTT.

The gene calls are TRBV7-2 and TRBJ1-4; D unclear. The CDR3 is 13 amino acids. Trimming left V 5 bases short and J 7 bases short, with 11 bases between. Germline V gives CDR1 SGHTA, CDR2 FQGNSA. CDR3 nucleotides: TGTGCCAGCAGCGGGGTAGCGGGTGAAAAACTGTTTTTT. Residues: CASSGVAGEKLFF.

The V gene is TRBV28, the J gene TRBJ1-2, with D hard to call. Germline assignment: CDR1 MDHEN and CDR2 SYDVKM. The CDR3 spans 12 residues. The V and J ends lost 2 bases and 4 bases respectively, with 5 bases between them. The CDR3 DNA follows: TGTGCCAGCAGTTTAGGGCGCTATGGCTACACCTTC. It is translated as CASSLGRYGYTF.

This clone appeared a single time. The chain is built from TRBV7-3 and TRBJ2-7, with D possibly matching TRBD2 (6 bases). The CDR3 extends over 13 amino acids. The germline V gene encodes CDR1 SGHTA and CDR2 FQGTGA. Trimming pared 5 bases from V and 4 bases from J, leaving 12 bases between. The CDR3: CASSLGTPYEQYF. CDR3 in DNA: TGTGCCAGCAGCCTCGGGACTCCATACGAGCAGTACTTC.

This clone was seen a handful of times. The CDR3 reads CASSVGPGLGEKLFF. The CDR3 DNA reads TGTGCCAGCAGCGTAGGACCGGGATTAGGGGAAAAACTGTTTTTT. This chain uses TRBV9 with TRBJ1-4; D ambiguous. The CDR3 runs to 15 residues. From germline, CDR1 is SGDLS and CDR2 YYNGEE. V was shortened by 0 bases and J by 8 bases, with 14 bases between the two germline ends.

The V and J genes are TRBV28 and TRBJ1-5; 7 nucleotides match TRBD1. J lost 6 bases, V lost 10 bases, and 6 bases had no gene match. The CDR3 is 12 amino acids. Germline-derived CDR1 and CDR2 are MDHEN and SYDVKM. CDR3 bases: TGTGCCACGGAGGGGGCGGGTCAGCCCCAGCATTTT. It codes for CATEGAGQPQHF.

V is TRBV7-9 and J is TRBJ1-4; 7 nucleotides line up with TRBD1. Trimming removed 4 bases from V and 8 bases from J; junction bases left unmatched: 7. Germline CDR1 reads SEHNR; CDR2 reads FQNEAQ (reference sequence). The CDR3 is 14 amino acids. The chain's CDR3 is CASSSGQTAEKLFF. The CDR3 coding sequence is TGTGCCAGCAGCTCGGGACAGACGGCGGAAAAACTGTTTTTT.

This chain connects TRBV4-3 to TRBJ2-2; 8 nucleotides line up with TRBD1. The J segment lost 1 base and the V segment lost 1 base, leaving 8 bases of the junction unmatched. Germline assignment: CDR1 LGHNA and CDR2 YSLEER. The CDR3 is made up of 18 amino acids. CDR3 DNA: TGCGCCAGCAGCCAAGGGACGACCGGGACAGGGAACACCGGGGAGCTGTTTTTT. Protein product: CASSQGTTGTGNTGELFF.

This clone was detected once. Possible read error: a much larger clone is one base away. For the CDR3, the DNA is TGTGCCAGCAGCGCTGACAGTAACACTGAAGCTTTCTTT. Encoded protein: CASSADSNTEAFF. The chain links TRBV7-2 to TRBJ1-1; weak D call: TRBD1 (5 bases). CDR1 and CDR2 from the germline V gene are SGHTA and FQGNSA. The CDR3 has 13 amino acids. The germline V and J ends were trimmed by 5 bases and 2 bases, with 9 bases remaining between them.